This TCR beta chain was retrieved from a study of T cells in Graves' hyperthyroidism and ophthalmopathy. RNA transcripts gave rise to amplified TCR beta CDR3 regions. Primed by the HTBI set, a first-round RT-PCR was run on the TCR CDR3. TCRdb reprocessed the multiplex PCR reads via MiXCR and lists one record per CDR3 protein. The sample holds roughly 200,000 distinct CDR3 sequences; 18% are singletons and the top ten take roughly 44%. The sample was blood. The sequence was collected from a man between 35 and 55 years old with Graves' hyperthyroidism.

CDR3 sequence reads: CASRNDLSYNEQFF. The CDR3 nucleotides are TGTGCCAGCAGAAACGACTTGTCCTACAATGAGCAGTTCTTC. The J gene is TRBJ2-1, the V gene TRBV7-2; no firm D call. Between the trimmed V and J ends, which lost 6 bases and 1 base, there was a span of 10 bases. This CDR3 is built from 14 residues. Germline V lookup: CDR1 SGHTA, CDR2 FQGNSA.